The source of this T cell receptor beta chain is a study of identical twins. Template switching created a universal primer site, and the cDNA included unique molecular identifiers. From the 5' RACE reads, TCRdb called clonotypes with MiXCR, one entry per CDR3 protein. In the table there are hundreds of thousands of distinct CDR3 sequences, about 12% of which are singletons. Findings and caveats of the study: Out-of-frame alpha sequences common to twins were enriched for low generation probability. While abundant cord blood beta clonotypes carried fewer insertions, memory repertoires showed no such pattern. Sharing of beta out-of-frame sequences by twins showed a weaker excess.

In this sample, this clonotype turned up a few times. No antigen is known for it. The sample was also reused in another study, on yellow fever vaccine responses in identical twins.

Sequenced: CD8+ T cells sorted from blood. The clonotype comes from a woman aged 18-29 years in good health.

CDR3 nucleotide sequence: TGTGCCACCAGCAGAGAGGGGGCAGGGGTTGGGGCCAACGTCCTGACTTTC. Amino acid sequence: CATSREGAGVGANVLTF. The V and J genes are TRBV15 and TRBJ2-6; tentative D call: TRBD1 (6 bases). Trimming stripped 0 bases from V and 3 bases from J, with 12 bases between. Germline lookup yields CDR1 LNHNV and CDR2 YYDKDF (reference sequence). The CDR3 loop spans 17 amino acids. Full variable domain (outside the CDR3, taken from reference TRBV15 and TRBJ2-6): DAMVIQNPRYQVTQFGKPVTLSCSQTLNHNVMYWYQQKSSQAPKLLFHYYDKDFNNEADTPDNFQSRRPNTSFCFLDIRSPGLGDTAMYLCATSREGAGVGANVLTFGAGSRLTVL.